Following are 15 T cell receptor beta chains from one sample sequenced in a study of blood T cell repertoires in COVID-19. Clones were read by immunoSEQ multiplex PCR, and TCRdb kept only the in-frame ones, dropping some. The data contain about 670,000 clones, more than 80% of them singletons. Sequenced: peripheral blood. Source of these receptors: a woman under 30 with acute or convalescent COVID-19.

This sequence joins TRBV28 and TRBJ1-2; D may be TRBD1 (5 bases). The germline V gene has CDR1 MDHEN and CDR2 SYDVKM. V was trimmed by 3 bases and J by 2 bases, leaving 10 bases between them. This CDR3 region has 14 residues. The CDR3: CASSFPAGNYGYTF. DNA of the CDR3: TGTGCCAGCAGTTTTCCGGCAGGGAACTATGGCTACACCTTC.

A remark on this clone: A junction end diverges from the germline sequence, so it may reflect a read error. The rearrangement uses TRBV19 and TRBJ2-1, with 9 bases lining up with TRBD1. Germline assignment: CDR1 LNHDA and CDR2 SQIVND (reference sequence). This CDR3 region has 14 residues. The chain's CDR3 is CASRWGTGTDEQFF. The CDR3 nucleotides are TGTGCGAGTAGGTGGGGGACAGGGACGGATGAGCAGTTCTTC.

V is TRBV19 and J is TRBJ1-3; D is undetermined. Trimming shortened V by 6 bases and J by 4 bases, and 10 bases separated the two germline ends. The CDR3 loop spans 13 amino acids. CDR1 LNHDA and CDR2 SQIVND come from the germline V gene (reference sequence). Here the CDR3 DNA reads TGTGCCAGTAGGCGGGAACAGGGAAACACCATATATTTT. It specifies CASRREQGNTIYF.

This clone was seen only once. The V call is TRBV6-1, the J call TRBJ1-2; 7 bases are shared with TRBD1. Losses at the gene ends were 1 base for V and 7 bases for J; bases not matched to a gene: 6. The germline V gene encodes CDR1 MNHNS and CDR2 SASEGT. The CDR3 spans 14 residues. The CDR3 bases are TGTGCCAGCAGTGAAGGACAGGGACCAGCTGGCTACACCTTC. It yields the protein CASSEGQGPAGYTF.

V is TRBV6-5 and J is TRBJ1-5, with TRBD1 identical over 7 bases. The CDR3 sequence is 13 residues long. Germline CDR1 reads MNHEY; CDR2 reads SVGAGI. V was clipped by 5 bases and J by 5 bases; unmatched bases: 3. The CDR3 DNA is TGTGCCAGCAGTCGACAGGGAGATCAGCCCCAGCATTTT. Its translation: CASSRQGDQPQHF.

The chain recombines TRBV20-1 with TRBJ1-1, with 7 positions matching TRBD1. After removal of 6 bases from V and 4 bases from J, the junction contained 2 bases not matched to a gene. The CDR3 runs 11 residues. The germline gives CDR1 DFQATT, CDR2 SNEGSKA (reference sequence). The CDR3 is CSAHRGTEAFF. The CDR3, as DNA: TGCAGTGCACACAGGGGCACTGAAGCTTTCTTT.

The chain recombines TRBV15 with TRBJ1-2, with 10 bases fitting TRBD1. CDR1 is LNHNV, CDR2 YYDKDF, per germline (reference sequence). With V trimmed by 3 bases and J by 6 bases, 1 base remained unmatched. CDR3 length: 13 amino acids. CDR3 residues: CATSSGTGDGYTF. CDR3 in DNA: TGTGCCACCAGCAGCGGGACAGGGGATGGCTACACCTTC.

The rearrangement uses TRBV5-1 and TRBJ2-3, with D unresolved. This CDR3 is built from 13 residues. Germline-derived CDR1 and CDR2 are SGHRS and YFSETQ. The germline V and J ends were trimmed by 2 bases and 5 bases, with 9 bases remaining between them. The CDR3 region has the DNA TGCGCCAGCAGCTTAAGTTCCGGAGATACGCAGTATTTT. This gives the protein CASSLSSGDTQYF.

This sequence joins TRBV19 and TRBJ2-2; 9 nucleotides align to TRBD1. Germline CDR1 reads LNHDA; CDR2 reads SQIVND (reference sequence). CDR3 size: 18 residues. V gave up 5 bases and J gave up 1 base; unmatched junction bases: 11. The CDR3 is CASSGQPGQGGNTGELFF. The CDR3 region has the DNA TGTGCCAGTAGTGGACAACCGGGACAGGGCGGGAACACCGGGGAGCTGTTTTTT.

This clone is a singleton in its sample. CDR3 region: CAHRSRGANVLTF. As DNA, the CDR3 is TGTGCTCACAGGTCGCGAGGGGCCAACGTCCTGACTTTC. The rearrangement joins TRBV12-5 to TRBJ2-6; D perhaps matches TRBD1 (5 bases). CDR1 is LGHNT and CDR2 is FRNRAP in the germline V gene. This CDR3 region has 13 residues. Trimming stripped 11 bases from V and 4 bases from J, with 12 bases between.

The chain couples TRBV13 to TRBJ2-3; D is perhaps TRBD2 (6 bases). This CDR3 contains 14 residues. V lost 6 bases to trimming and J lost 0 bases, with 10 bases between them. Germline CDR1 is PRHDT and CDR2 is FYEKMQ (reference sequence). CDR3 nucleotide sequence: TGTGCCAGCAGGCGGGGAACTAGCACAGATACGCAGTATTTT. It is translated as CASRRGTSTDTQYF.

The J gene is TRBJ2-3, the V gene TRBV4-3; D is perhaps TRBD1 (6 bases). CDR1 and CDR2 from the germline V gene are LGHNA and YSLEER. CDR3 length equals 15 residues. Trimming left V 0 bases short and J 4 bases short, with 11 bases between. In nucleotides, the CDR3 is TGCGCCAGCAGCCAAGAGGACAGTGGGGCAGATACGCAGTATTTT. Its protein is CASSQEDSGADTQYF.

The chain combines TRBV7-4 with TRBJ1-5; D is possibly TRBD1 (6 bases). CDR1 and CDR2 from the germline V gene are SGHVT and SQSDAQ. This CDR3 has 17 amino acids. The V end lost 5 bases, the J end lost 4 bases, and 21 bases lay between the germline ends. The CDR3 region has the DNA TGTGCCAGCAGCCTGCTTGGCCTGGACAGTAGGAATCAGCCCCAGCATTTT. Residues: CASSLLGLDSRNQPQHF.

The chain is built from TRBV24-1 and TRBJ2-5; D is perhaps TRBD1 (8 bases). The CDR3 spans 15 residues. Between the trimmed V and J ends, which lost 7 bases and 3 bases, there was a span of 17 bases. CDR1 is KGHDR and CDR2 is SFDVKD in the germline V gene. The DNA for the CDR3 is TGTGCCACCAGGGGGGGGACAGGACATAAAGAGACCCAGTACTTC. Amino acid sequence: CATRGGTGHKETQYF.

This chain joins TRBV7-9 and TRBJ2-5; TRBD2 aligns across 8 bases. The CDR3 consists of 14 residues. V was clipped by 3 bases and J by 13 bases; unmatched bases: 13. Germline values: CDR1 SEHNR, CDR2 FQNEAQ (reference sequence). The chain's CDR3 is CASSLGGGPRELYF. In DNA, the CDR3 is TGTGCCAGCAGCTTGGGCGGGGGGCCGAGGGAGTTGTACTTC. The whole variable domain, filled in from reference TRBV7-9 and TRBJ2-5, reads DTGVSQNPRHKITKRGQNVTFRCDPISEHNRLYWYRQTLGQGPEFLTYFQNEAQLEKSRLLSDRFSAERPKGSFSTLEIQRTEQGDSAMYLCASSLGGGPRELYFGPGTRLLVL.